The 30 T cell receptor beta chains below were found in one sample sequenced in a study of shared clonotypes between healthy human individuals. Naive CD8 cells were CD45RO-negative, positively selected for CCR7, excluding terminally differentiated effector memory CD45RA+ cells. Repertoires were generated with immunoSEQ multiplex PCR, while TCRdb's copy carries only in-frame clones and drops some. The table shows approximately 2,000,000 clones, with approximately 92% occurring only once. The sequenced sample consisted of naive CD8+ T cells from PBMCs. The receptors shown here come from a man between 18 and 35 years old in good health. Some clones in this sample may be carry-over from other donors' samples.

V is TRBV30 and J is TRBJ1-1; D unclear. Germline V gene data show CDR1 as GTSNPN and CDR2 as SVGIG (reference sequence). This CDR3 is built from 16 residues. Trimming cost V 0 bases and J 0 bases, with 14 bases left between them. The CDR3 DNA reads TGTGCCTGGAGTGTACTGGCAGACCGAATGAACACTGAAGCTTTCTTT. Its protein is CAWSVLADRMNTEAFF.

This clone has only one observation. CDR3 nucleotide sequence: TGTGCCAGCAGCCATACGCGGGTCATTCCATACGAGCAGTACTTC. The encoded protein is CASSHTRVIPYEQYF. The chain has TRBV11-2 and TRBJ2-7, with TRBD2 as a possible D gene (5 bases). Trimming shortened V by 5 bases and J by 4 bases, and 18 bases separated the two germline ends. CDR1 and CDR2 (germline): SGHAT, FQNNGV. The CDR3 totals 15 residues.

This clone is a singleton in its sample. The chain joins TRBV29-1 to TRBJ2-1; 9 nucleotides agree with TRBD2. The CDR3 loop spans 18 amino acids. Germline lookup yields CDR1 SQVTM and CDR2 ANQGSEA. Trimming cost V 5 bases and J 5 bases; bases outside gene matches: 19. Here the CDR3 DNA reads TGCAGCGTTCTCATACGGGGCGGGAGGGCCCAGTATGACAATGAGCAGTTCTTC. It encodes CSVLIRGGRAQYDNEQFF.

Of note for this clone: Other DNA sequences of this sample code for an identical CDR3. The chain joins TRBV6-1 to TRBJ1-1; D is uncertain. V shed 0 bases and J shed 1 base, with 6 bases lying between them. Germline values: CDR1 MNHNS, CDR2 SASEGT. There are 14 residues in the CDR3. The CDR3 region is CASSEAGRNTEAFF. For the CDR3, the DNA is TGTGCCAGCAGTGAAGCAGGCCGGAACACTGAAGCTTTCTTT.

The chain employs TRBV11-2 and TRBJ1-1; possible D gene TRBD1, 5 bases. V lost 1 base, J lost 4 bases, and 10 bases lay in between. CDR1 is SGHAT, CDR2 FQNNGV, per germline. The CDR3 is 14 residues long. CDR3 nucleotides: TGTGCCAGCAGCTTAGCGGGGGTATTCACTGAAGCTTTCTTT. Amino acid sequence: CASSLAGVFTEAFF.

The chain is built from TRBV4-1 and TRBJ2-3, with D possibly matching TRBD2 (6 bases). Germline CDR1 reads MGHRA; CDR2 reads YSYEKL. CDR3 length: 15 residues. Trimming shortened V by 0 bases and J by 6 bases, and 13 bases separated the two germline ends. The DNA of the CDR3 is TGCGCCAGCAGCCAAGATCGGGGGTGGATGGATACGCAGTATTTT. This gives the protein CASSQDRGWMDTQYF.

The chain couples TRBV29-1 to TRBJ1-2; TRBD1 agrees at 7 bases. V was pared by 5 bases and J by 5 bases, with 5 bases of the junction left unmatched. The CDR3 totals 12 residues. Germline V gene data show CDR1 as SQVTM and CDR2 as ANQGSEA. The CDR3 region is CSVQGGIYGYTF. DNA for the CDR3: TGCAGCGTTCAGGGGGGAATATATGGCTACACCTTC.

The chain links TRBV27 to TRBJ2-7; 8 nucleotides match TRBD1. The CDR3 is made up of 13 amino acids. Germline trimming cut 3 bases from V and 7 bases from J; bases unmatched to any gene: 5. Germline assignment: CDR1 MNHEY and CDR2 SMNVEV (reference sequence). For the CDR3, the DNA is TGTGCCAGCAGTTTTTCGACAGGGGTTGAGCAGTACTTC. It encodes CASSFSTGVEQYF.

The DNA of the CDR3 is TGTGCCAGCATGGAGGGCGGCTATGGCTACACCTTC. It codes for CASMEGGYGYTF. V and J are TRBV5-6 and TRBJ1-2; no clear D. Germline CDR1 reads SGHDT; CDR2 reads YYEEEE. Trimming cost V 6 bases and J 4 bases, with 10 bases left between them. The CDR3 runs 12 residues.

The chain joins TRBV15 to TRBJ2-3, with 10 bases matching TRBD2. V lost 2 bases to trimming and J lost 2 bases; unmatched junction nucleotides: 4. The CDR3 sequence is 16 residues long. CDR1 is LNHNV and CDR2 is YYDKDF in the germline V gene (reference sequence). CDR3 sequence: CATSRLAGAITDTQYF. Written as DNA, the CDR3 is TGTGCCACCAGCAGACTAGCGGGAGCTATCACAGATACGCAGTATTTT.

The V and J genes are TRBV28 and TRBJ2-3; D tentatively fits TRBD1 or TRBD2 (5 bases each). The germline CDR1 and CDR2 sequences are MDHEN and SYDVKM. The germline V and J ends were trimmed by 5 bases and 4 bases, with 13 bases remaining between them. CDR3 size: 14 residues. This chain's CDR3 is CASSPRDLPDTQYF. The DNA of the CDR3 is TGTGCCAGCAGTCCCCGGGACCTACCAGATACGCAGTATTTT.

The chain carries TRBV10-3 and TRBJ2-7, with a weak D call TRBD2 (5 bases). CDR3 length equals 14 residues. Germline V lookup: CDR1 ENHRY, CDR2 SYGVKD. Trimming took 2 bases from V and 3 from J, leaving 11 bases between them. This chain's CDR3 is CAISELDGNYEQYF. DNA of the CDR3: TGTGCCATCAGTGAGCTGGACGGGAACTACGAGCAGTACTTC.

In the case of this clone: Other DNA sequences in this sample translate to the same CDR3. V gene TRBV5-6 combines with J gene TRBJ2-7; 7 nucleotides match TRBD1. This CDR3 has 13 amino acids. V was clipped by 1 base and J by 4 bases; unmatched bases: 2. Germline CDR1 reads SGHDT; CDR2 reads YYEEEE. The CDR3 DNA sequence: TGTGCCAGCAGCTTGTACAGGGGATACGAGCAGTACTTC. Protein: CASSLYRGYEQYF.

This rearrangement joins TRBV7-9 to TRBJ1-3, with a possible D match to TRBD1 (6 bases). With 4 bases removed from V and 0 bases from J, the gap between germline ends came to 13 bases. The CDR3 spans 16 residues. Germline CDR1 SEHNR, CDR2 FQNEAQ (reference sequence). In DNA, the CDR3 is TGTGCCAGCAGCTACTGGACAGCGGACTCTGGAAACACCATATATTTT. This codes for CASSYWTADSGNTIYF.

A single count supports this clone. J is TRBJ2-3 and V is TRBV27; D unresolved. The V and J ends lost 2 bases and 1 base respectively, with 13 bases between them. The CDR3 has 16 amino acids. CDR1 and CDR2 from the germline V gene are MNHEY and SMNVEV (reference sequence). CDR3 nucleotides: TGTGCCAGCAGTTTAGAGCTGTTAGCTGGCACAGATACGCAGTATTTT. Its protein product is CASSLELLAGTDTQYF.

This rearrangement joins TRBV12-5 to TRBJ2-1; possible D gene TRBD2, 6 bases. Trimming left V 5 bases short and J 5 bases short, with 16 bases between. The CDR3 consists of 15 residues. Per the germline V gene, CDR1 is LGHNT and CDR2 is FRNRAP. DNA of the CDR3: TGTGCTAGTGGTCGTAGCGGCGCCGGAAACAATGAGCAGTTCTTC. It yields the protein CASGRSGAGNNEQFF. Combining the CDR3 with reference TRBV12-5 and TRBJ2-1 gives the whole variable domain DARVTQTPRHKVTEMGQEVTMRCQPILGHNTVFWYRQTMMQGLELLAYFRNRAPLDDSGMPKDRFSAEMPDATLATLKIQPSEPRDSAVYFCASGRSGAGNNEQFFGPGTRLTVL.

Note on this clone: The identical CDR3 is also encoded by other nucleotide sequences in the sample. V gene TRBV27 combines with J gene TRBJ2-7; D remains unclear. Per germline, CDR1 MNHEY and CDR2 SMNVEV (reference sequence). The CDR3 length is 14 residues. Trimming left V 3 bases short and J 0 bases short, with 9 bases between. CDR3 sequence reads: CASSLRSSSYEQYF. The CDR3 DNA reads TGTGCCAGCAGTTTGCGGAGCAGCTCCTACGAGCAGTACTTC.

The chain uses TRBV28 and TRBJ1-2, with 11 bases fitting TRBD1. With V trimmed by 7 bases and J by 8 bases, 6 bases remained unmatched. The CDR3 has 13 residues. CDR1 is MDHEN, CDR2 SYDVKM, per germline. The CDR3 region is CASIGQGAHGYTF. The DNA of the CDR3 is TGTGCCAGCATCGGACAGGGGGCTCACGGCTACACCTTC.

The chain joins TRBV7-9 to TRBJ2-3; 10 bases map to TRBD2. The germline V gene has CDR1 SEHNR and CDR2 FQNEAQ (reference sequence). Trimming took 1 base from V and 4 from J; bases not matched to a gene: 5. This CDR3 region has 16 residues. Here the CDR3 DNA reads TGTGCCAGCAGCTTAGGGCCTAGCGGGGGCCCAGATACGCAGTATTTT. This sequence encodes CASSLGPSGGPDTQYF. The full variable domain, its missing parts supplied by reference TRBV7-9 and TRBJ2-3, is DTGVSQNPRHKITKRGQNVTFRCDPISEHNRLYWYRQTLGQGPEFLTYFQNEAQLEKSRLLSDRFSAERPKGSFSTLEIQRTEQGDSAMYLCASSLGPSGGPDTQYFGPGTRLTVL.

This clone was detected only a few times. The CDR3 region is CASSHRQGNQPQHF. DNA for the CDR3: TGTGCCAGCAGCCATCGACAGGGCAATCAGCCCCAGCATTTT. V gene TRBV27 combines with J gene TRBJ1-5; the D gene is possibly TRBD1 (6 bases). This CDR3 is 14 amino acids long. CDR1 and CDR2 from the germline V gene are MNHEY and SMNVEV (reference sequence). Trimming shortened V by 6 bases and J by 2 bases, and 11 bases separated the two germline ends.

The J gene is TRBJ1-1, the V gene TRBV9; 8 nucleotides agree with TRBD1. Germline trimming cut 2 bases from V and 0 bases from J; bases unmatched to any gene: 6. Germline loops: CDR1 SGDLS, CDR2 YYNGEE. The CDR3 has 16 residues. For the CDR3, the DNA is TGTGCCAGCAGCGTGAGAGACAGGGGAATGAACACTGAAGCTTTCTTT. Translating it yields CASSVRDRGMNTEAFF.

The CDR3 DNA is TGTGCCAGCAGCTCGGAAAACATTCAGTACTTC. It encodes CASSSENIQYF. The chain carries TRBV7-9 and TRBJ2-4; D remains unclear. Trimming removed 4 bases from V and 5 bases from J, with 3 bases in between. CDR3 length: 11 residues. Germline assignment: CDR1 SEHNR and CDR2 FQNEAQ (reference sequence).

This clone was recorded once. This chain links TRBV19 with TRBJ2-2; 9 nucleotides line up with TRBD2. This CDR3 is built from 14 residues. Germline V lookup: CDR1 LNHDA, CDR2 SQIVND (reference sequence). V lost 6 bases to trimming and J lost 6 bases; unmatched junction nucleotides: 5. The CDR3 DNA is TGTGCCAGTAGAGGGCTAGCGGGACCCGGGGAGCTGTTTTTT. Translation gives CASRGLAGPGELFF.

The rearrangement joins TRBV28 to TRBJ2-3, with TRBD2 matching over 11 bases. The CDR3 length is 16 residues. The trim removed 5 bases at V and 2 bases at J, leaving 6 bases unmatched. Per the germline V gene, CDR1 is MDHEN and CDR2 is SYDVKM. This CDR3 is CASSKGLAELTDTQYF. The CDR3 nucleotides are TGTGCCAGCAGTAAGGGACTAGCGGAGCTCACAGATACGCAGTATTTT.

V and J are TRBV2 and TRBJ2-7; D gene ambiguous. From germline, CDR1 is SNHLY and CDR2 FYNNEI. Deletions cut 2 bases from V and 2 bases from J, with 13 bases between. CDR3 length equals 15 residues. CDR3 bases: TGTGCCAGCAGTGAATTGTCAGAGAGGCCCTACGAGCAGTACTTC. This sequence encodes CASSELSERPYEQYF.

The chain combines TRBV28 with TRBJ2-3; D might be TRBD1 (5 bases). V was clipped by 6 bases and J by 4 bases, with 17 bases between them. The germline gives CDR1 MDHEN, CDR2 SYDVKM. The length of the CDR3 is 15 residues. The CDR3 loop is CASSFKGLGADTQYF. CDR3 DNA: TGTGCCAGCAGCTTTAAGGGTCTAGGGGCAGATACGCAGTATTTT.

The chain employs TRBV27 and TRBJ2-7, with 7 nucleotides matching TRBD1. V lost 4 bases, J lost 5 bases, and 5 bases stayed unmatched. Germline V gene lookup returns CDR1 MNHEY and CDR2 SMNVEV (reference sequence). This CDR3 comprises 13 residues. The CDR3 region has the DNA TGTGCCAGCAGTTGGGGACAGCCGGACGAGCAGTACTTC. Protein sequence: CASSWGQPDEQYF.

In regard to this clone: Different DNA sequences within this sample yield the same CDR3. The chain employs TRBV27 and TRBJ2-3; D uncertain. Germline V gene lookup returns CDR1 MNHEY and CDR2 SMNVEV (reference sequence). V was clipped by 3 bases and J by 6 bases, with 4 bases between them. CDR3 length: 11 amino acids. The CDR3 DNA reads as TGTGCCAGCAGTTTTTCGGATACGCAGTATTTT. This encodes CASSFSDTQYF.

The chain links TRBV25-1 to TRBJ1-1, with a tentative D call TRBD1 (5 bases). The V end lost 7 bases, the J end lost 5 bases, and 17 bases lay between the germline ends. The V gene's germline CDR1 is MGHDK and CDR2 SYGVNS. This CDR3 has 14 residues. CDR3 bases: TGTGCCAGCATCGGGCGGGGGGTGTGGACTGAAGCTTTCTTT. It is translated as CASIGRGVWTEAFF. The whole variable domain, filled in from reference TRBV25-1 and TRBJ1-1, reads EADIYQTPRYLVIGTGKKITLECSQTMGHDKMYWYQQDPGMELHLIHYSYGVNSTEKGDLSSESTVSRIRTEHFPLTLESARPSHTSQYLCASIGRGVWTEAFFGQGTRLTVV.

The J gene is TRBJ2-7, the V gene TRBV19, with 10 nucleotides matching TRBD2. Trimming cost V 6 bases and J 0 bases; bases outside gene matches: 5. The CDR3 loop spans 15 amino acids. Germline values: CDR1 LNHDA, CDR2 SQIVND (reference sequence). CDR3 sequence reads: CASRGLADLSYEQYF. In DNA, the CDR3 is TGTGCCAGTAGAGGACTAGCGGACCTCTCCTACGAGCAGTACTTC.